This TCR beta chain was captured in a study of regulatory T cells in long-lasting Graves disease (dated by TCRdb to the early 2020s). A note on the overall study: Newly diagnosed Graves' disease patients had taken antithyroid drugs for less than 3 months. A total of about 35 samples underwent TCR sequencing, from around 13 patients with persistent Graves' disease and about 20 patients with newly diagnosed Graves' disease. The study was registered as a clinical trial and conducted in China. Persistent Graves' disease patients were compared with newly diagnosed Graves' disease patients by peripheral blood TCR sequencing and RNA sequencing. The study at large found these results: Sequencing and analysis were limited to the TCR beta chain. Peripheral blood alone was examined, since thyroid tissue, which constituted the primary lesion, could not be accessed. Lower TCR Shannon entropy and fewer highly expanded clones were observed in persistent Graves' disease patients than in newly diagnosed patients, which suggested clonal expansion. Persistent patients shared more public clonotypes among themselves (around 2,800) than newly diagnosed patients did (over 950). The small sample size was acknowledged by the authors as a limitation that may reduce accuracy.

This clonotype occurred once. No cognate antigen has been identified for it. A much larger clone lies a single base off, so this may be a read error. The library was generated by multiplex PCR. Sequencing instrument: Illumina HiSeq 4000. To build TCR beta libraries, CDR3 regions were amplified by Arm-PCR using iRepertoire HTBI primers. Gel purification was performed on PCR products prior to sequencing. The authors' pipeline ran thus. Across samples, 62 TRBV and around 15 TRBJ segments were identified and used for gene usage analysis of CDR3 amino acid clonotypes. Filtered high-quality paired reads were merged into contigs using COPE and FqMerger. Contigs were aligned with BLAST to IMGT TRBV, TRBD and TRBJ reference genes, and CDR3 was defined per IMGT. Highly expanded clones were defined as clonotypes with a frequency above 0.1%. Shannon entropy served as the measure of repertoire diversity, while the Gini coefficient captured V-J evenness. A clonotype found in more than one individual was treated as public. TCRdb handled the public reads itself, with Q25 trimming in fastp and clone calling in MiXCR, and kept productive beta chains. Each CDR3 protein gets just one entry, which takes the most common genes and DNA from the rows behind it. The V and J calls shown here were made by TCRdb, not taken from the authors' results. The sample records about 540,000 distinct CDR3 sequences, 13% of which are singletons. About 9.1% of the sample comes from the top ten.

The intended sense of this specimen's time point label: newly diagnosed GD, antithyroid drugs for less than 3 months. For both TCR sequencing and RNA sequencing, RNA was extracted from PBMCs using TRIzol. The diagnosis of Graves' disease was made according to American Thyroid Association guidelines. Recruitment of patients was carried out at an endocrinology department in Xi'an, China. Each patient gave 7.5 to 10 milliliters of peripheral blood, collected in an EDTA anticoagulant tube. Ficoll Paque Plus density gradient separation was used to isolate PBMCs, and no additional T cell sorting was done. An Agilent 2100 Bioanalyzer and agarose gel were used to check RNA quality, while a NanoDrop 2000 measured RNA concentration. Separately, the same data were catalogued under a study of T cells in Graves' hyperthyroidism and ophthalmopathy. The second study, in turn, reports: Graves' hyperthyroidism was defined as stable when no progression to ophthalmopathy occurred over 18 months of follow-up. Hyperthyroidism patients were newly diagnosed, had a disease duration of under 2 months, and were aged 18 to 65 years. The study excluded patients with uncontrolled infections, other autoimmune diseases, pregnancy or lactation. Diagnoses were established on the basis of clinical symptoms, serum thyroxine and TRAb, thyroid ultrasound, and orbital computed tomography. For the first round of RT-PCR on the TCR CDR3, the HTBI primer set was used together with the Qiagen OneStep RT-PCR kit. Most expanded thyroid clonotypes (frequency above 0.001) were also found in blood, which suggests that blood repertoires may mirror thyroid immune responses. In cross-validation, a model built on a 13 V-J signature told ophthalmopathy apart from stable hyperthyroidism with roughly 87% sensitivity and approximately 81% specificity, and in testing the same model reached 80%/75%. In validation, progression to ophthalmopathy was predicted by the model with roughly 71% sensitivity and approximately 78% specificity, a median of roughly 6.4 months before onset. A discovery cohort of around 98 patients, about 44 with Graves' ophthalmopathy and under 60 with stable Graves' hyperthyroidism, was used to find distinguishing TCR V-J signatures. Prospective prediction of ophthalmopathy was tested in an independent validation cohort of 18 hyperthyroidism patients and 15 to 17 patients who later progressed to ophthalmopathy. The approximately 95 discovery patients were divided at random into training and test sets in a 7:3 ratio. The study also compared thyroid tissue and blood T-cell repertoires from several Graves' hyperthyroidism patients. After blood sampling, hyperthyroidism patients were treated with methimazole at a starting dose of 30 mg daily, and ophthalmopathy patients were treated with high-dose intravenous methylprednisolone. Libraries were constructed in a second round of multiplex PCR, after which size selection and purification were carried out. Libraries were sequenced paired-end with 100 bp reads on an Illumina HiSeq2000. SOAPnuke was used to process the raw data, removing reads that contained adapters or uncalled bases, had a mean Phred below 15, or lacked an exact match to the constant primer or identifier. COPE v1.2.5 was used to merge high-quality paired reads, and clonotypes were defined as unique nucleotide sequences. Clonotypes were aligned to IMGT TRBV, TRBD and TRBJ reference segments using MiTCR v1.1. Analysis was restricted to V-J combinations with a frequency above 0.0001, which covered roughly 99% of repertoires. A TCS score was defined as the ratio of F50 (clonal expansion) to E x V (chaos), with BLOSUM62-based TCRdist applied between CDR3 peptides within each V-J. Welch's t-statistics and random forest reduced roughly 540 V-J features to 13, which were used in a naive Bayes classifier (R e1071). Sample size was not statistically predetermined, and investigators were not blinded to group allocation. According to the paper, TCR Vbeta CDR3 sequencing was carried out on over 130 peripheral blood samples, which came from 40 to 45 ophthalmopathy, some 73 hyperthyroidism and roughly 17 progressor patients.

This clonotype was sampled from a young man with Graves disease. Donor details come from another sample of the same person, matched by shared clones. The sequencing used peripheral blood mononuclear cells (PBMCs), collected at new diagnosis, from a patient treated with antithyroid drugs.

The CDR3 protein: CTSRGPSAGELFF. The nucleotide sequence reads TGTACCAGCCGAGGACCTTCCGCCGGGGAGCTGTTTTTT. The V and J segments used are TRBV24-1 and TRBJ2-2, with the identity of the D gene unclear. CDR1 and CDR2 are read off the germline V gene as KGHDR and SFDVKD. From cysteine to phenylalanine, the CDR3 is 13 amino acids long. The read is trimmed to its CDR3 DNA, 39 bases read in frame from base 1.